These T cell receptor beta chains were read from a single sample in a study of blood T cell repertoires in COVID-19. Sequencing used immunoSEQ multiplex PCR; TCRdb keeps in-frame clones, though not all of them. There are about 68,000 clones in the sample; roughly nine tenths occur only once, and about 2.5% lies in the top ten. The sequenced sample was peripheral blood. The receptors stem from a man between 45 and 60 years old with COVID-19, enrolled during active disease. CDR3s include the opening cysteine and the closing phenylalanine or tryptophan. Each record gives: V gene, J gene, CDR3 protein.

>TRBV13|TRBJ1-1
CASSLGTGHTEAFF
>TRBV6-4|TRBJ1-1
CASSRWGGSTEAFF
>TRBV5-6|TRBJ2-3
CASRSLGASTDTQYF
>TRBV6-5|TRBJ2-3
CASRRQGTDTQYF
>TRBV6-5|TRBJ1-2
CASSFTGHGYTF
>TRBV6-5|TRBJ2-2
CASNTGQSRSGELFF
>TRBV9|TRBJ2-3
CASSVVASGIDTQYF
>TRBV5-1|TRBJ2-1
CASSPGRNEQFF
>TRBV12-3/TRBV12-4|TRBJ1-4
CASSLGQREKLFF
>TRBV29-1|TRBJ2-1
CSVTYNEQFF
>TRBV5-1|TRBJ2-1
CASRTGEDNEQFF
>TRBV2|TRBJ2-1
CASSVGTGVDNEQFF
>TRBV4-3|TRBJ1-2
CASSSGTGGNYGYTF
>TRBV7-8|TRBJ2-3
CASSLTSGRATDTQYF
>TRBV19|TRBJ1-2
CASSDRSYGYTF
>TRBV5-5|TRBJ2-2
CASKTGNTGELFF
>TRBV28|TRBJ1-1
CASSPGLGRTEAFF
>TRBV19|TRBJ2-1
CASRASGRWNEQFF
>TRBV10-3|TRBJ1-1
CAISDGTAEAFF
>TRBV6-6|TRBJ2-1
CASRGLTETLGTEQFF
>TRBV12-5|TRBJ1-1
CASASTGGAEAFF
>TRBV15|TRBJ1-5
CATSREQFGQPQHF
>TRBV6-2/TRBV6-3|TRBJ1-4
CASSYTSTVEKLFF
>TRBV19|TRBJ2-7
CASSIPGLVYEQYF
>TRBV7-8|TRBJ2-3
CASRVSGGTDTQYF
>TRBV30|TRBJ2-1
CAWSGLAGNEQFF
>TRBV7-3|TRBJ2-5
CASSVAGGSQETQYF
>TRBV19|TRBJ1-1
CASSQESGTEAFF
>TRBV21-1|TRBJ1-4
CASSNDHRGLFEKLFF
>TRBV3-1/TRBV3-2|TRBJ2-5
CASRENNNQETQYF
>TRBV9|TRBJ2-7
CASSVGSSGSGVYEQYF
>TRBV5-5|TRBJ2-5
CASSLYTGVTLGTQYF
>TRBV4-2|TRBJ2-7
CASSQVPGGEQYF
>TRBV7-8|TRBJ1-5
CASSFGGGLDQPQHF
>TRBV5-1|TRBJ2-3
CASSRVTSAAPTDTQYF
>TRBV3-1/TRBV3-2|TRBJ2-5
CASSQQGLQETQYF
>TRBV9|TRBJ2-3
CASSVGAGGTQYF
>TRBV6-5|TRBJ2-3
CASRQAGTGVDTQYF
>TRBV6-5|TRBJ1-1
CASSTDRLTEAFF
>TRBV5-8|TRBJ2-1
CASSSGLALNNEQFF
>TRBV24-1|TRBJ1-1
CATSDSSGGTEAFF
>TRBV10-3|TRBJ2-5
CAISDSRTQYF
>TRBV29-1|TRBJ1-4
CSVGAGPTNEKLFF
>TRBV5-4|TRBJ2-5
CASSAGQNQETQYF
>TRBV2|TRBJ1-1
CASSEVSVAFF
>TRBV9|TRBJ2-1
CASSPGTGANEQFF
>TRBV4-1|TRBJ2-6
CASSQEIPSGRISPSGANVLTF
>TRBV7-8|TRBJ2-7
CASSGTGGTYYEQYF
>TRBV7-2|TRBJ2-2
CASSFGQASGELFF
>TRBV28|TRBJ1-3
CASSLATGHSGNTIYF
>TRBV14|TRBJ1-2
CASSQVDGVYGYTF